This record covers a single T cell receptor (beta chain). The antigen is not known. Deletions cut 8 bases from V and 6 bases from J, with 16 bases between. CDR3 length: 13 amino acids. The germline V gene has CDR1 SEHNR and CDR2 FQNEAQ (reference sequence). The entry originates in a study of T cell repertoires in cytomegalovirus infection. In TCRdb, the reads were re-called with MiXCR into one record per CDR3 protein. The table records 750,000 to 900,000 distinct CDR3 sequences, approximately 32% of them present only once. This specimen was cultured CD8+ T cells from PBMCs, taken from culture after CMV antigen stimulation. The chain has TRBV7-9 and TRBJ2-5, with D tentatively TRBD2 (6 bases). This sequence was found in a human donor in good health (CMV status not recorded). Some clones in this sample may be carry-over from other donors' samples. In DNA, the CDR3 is TGTGCCAGCGCCGGCGGGGAGAGGAAGACCCAGTACTTC. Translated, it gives CASAGGERKTQYF.